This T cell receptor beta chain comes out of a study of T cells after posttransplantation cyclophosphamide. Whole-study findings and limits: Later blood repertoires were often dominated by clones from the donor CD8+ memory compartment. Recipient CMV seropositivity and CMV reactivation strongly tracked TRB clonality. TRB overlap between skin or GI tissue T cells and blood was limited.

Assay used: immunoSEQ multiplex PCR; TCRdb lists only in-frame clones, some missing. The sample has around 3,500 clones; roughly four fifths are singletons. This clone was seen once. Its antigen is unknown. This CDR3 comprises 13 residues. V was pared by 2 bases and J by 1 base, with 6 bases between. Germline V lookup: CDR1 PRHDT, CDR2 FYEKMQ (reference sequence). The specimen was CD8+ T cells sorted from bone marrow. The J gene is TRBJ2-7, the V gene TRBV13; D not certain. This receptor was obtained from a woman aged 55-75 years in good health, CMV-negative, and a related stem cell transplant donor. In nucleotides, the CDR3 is TGTGCCAGCAGCTTATACATGTCCTACGAGCAGTACTTC. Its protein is CASSLYMSYEQYF.